The source of this TCR beta chain is a study of post-analysis software for immune sequencing data. Study-wide findings and caveats: Compared with controls, patients showed significantly lower normalized Chao1 diversity. TRBV5-6, TRBV5-1 and TRBV20-1 were among about 5 TRBV segments more frequent in patients than controls.

Points on this clonotype: What it recognizes is unknown.

Trimming shortened V by 0 bases and J by 3 bases, and 6 bases separated the two germline ends. This CDR3 comprises 14 residues. The germline gives CDR1 MNHNY, CDR2 SVGAGI (reference sequence). The library was made from cDNA and included unique molecular identifiers. From roughly 1 to 10 million T cells, 550,000 or so cDNA molecules were obtained. TCRdb re-derived calls from the PCR reads in MiXCR, one entry per CDR3 protein. Among hundreds of thousands of distinct CDR3 sequences listed, about 60% were seen once. The TCR sequence derives from a girl aged 2 to 9 with multiple sclerosis. The sample taken for sequencing was blood. The V gene is TRBV6-6, the J gene TRBJ2-1; possibly TRBD2 for D (6 bases). Written as DNA, the CDR3 is TGTGCCAGCAGTTACTCTAGCGGCTACAATGAGCAGTTCTTC. This codes for CASSYSSGYNEQFF.